This TCR beta chain was obtained from a study of shared clonotypes between healthy human individuals. Terminally differentiated effector memory CD45RA+ cells were excluded from the naive CD8 cells, which were CD45RO-negative and positively selected for CCR7. In regard to this clone: The antigen is undetermined.

CDR3 length: 15 residues. V was pared by 3 bases and J by 1 base, with 1 base of the junction left unmatched. Germline lookup yields CDR1 SGHVS and CDR2 FQNEAQ. General observations from the study: Lower generation probabilities were found for non-shared clonotypes than for those shared by all four donors.

Profiled with immunoSEQ multiplex PCR; TCRdb holds only in-frame clones, not every one. Of 660,000 or so clones in the sample, approximately 96% were seen once. The TCR sequence derives from a woman aged 25 to 39 in good health. The J gene is TRBJ2-3, the V gene TRBV7-8; TRBD2 agrees at 10 bases. Sequencing input: naive CD8+ T cells sorted from blood. This CDR3 reads CASSFGTSGTDTQYF. The CDR3 region has the DNA TGTGCCAGCAGCTTCGGGACTAGCGGCACAGATACGCAGTATTTT. The complete variable domain, with remaining parts taken from reference TRBV7-8 and TRBJ2-3, reads GAGVSQSPRYKVAKRGQDVALRCDPISGHVSLFWYQQALGQGPEFLTYFQNEAQLDKSGLPSDRFFAERPEGSVSTLKIQRTQQEDSAVYLCASSFGTSGTDTQYFGPGTRLTVL.